Sequencing of this TCR beta chain was carried out in a study of blood T cell repertoires in COVID-19. In the study overall: COVID-19 samples from acute and convalescent phases originated in the United States, Italy and Spain. T cells, B-cell-depleted T cells, or PBMCs provided the cDNA or gDNA that served as material.

Trimming removed 4 bases from V and 5 bases from J, with 14 bases in between. This CDR3 has 14 residues. Germline CDR1 MDHEN, CDR2 SYDVKM. Per the authors' pipeline: Cell counts per sample came from amplifying reference gene primers. The data were produced by immunoSEQ multiplex PCR, yet TCRdb's version contains in-frame clones alone and is incomplete. D and trimming were read from the DNA, whereas the V and J calls and clone size are those reported in that table. The sample lists around 68,000 clones, approximately 78% occurring once. This clone appeared once. V is TRBV28 and J is TRBJ1-1; a weak D match, TRBD1 (5 bases). The TCR sequence derives from a human donor in a cohort sampled during active COVID-19. Sequencing used peripheral blood. The CDR3 DNA sequence: TGTGCCAGCAGTTGGGGGGGGATGGGTACTGAAGCTTTCTTT. As protein: CASSWGGMGTEAFF.